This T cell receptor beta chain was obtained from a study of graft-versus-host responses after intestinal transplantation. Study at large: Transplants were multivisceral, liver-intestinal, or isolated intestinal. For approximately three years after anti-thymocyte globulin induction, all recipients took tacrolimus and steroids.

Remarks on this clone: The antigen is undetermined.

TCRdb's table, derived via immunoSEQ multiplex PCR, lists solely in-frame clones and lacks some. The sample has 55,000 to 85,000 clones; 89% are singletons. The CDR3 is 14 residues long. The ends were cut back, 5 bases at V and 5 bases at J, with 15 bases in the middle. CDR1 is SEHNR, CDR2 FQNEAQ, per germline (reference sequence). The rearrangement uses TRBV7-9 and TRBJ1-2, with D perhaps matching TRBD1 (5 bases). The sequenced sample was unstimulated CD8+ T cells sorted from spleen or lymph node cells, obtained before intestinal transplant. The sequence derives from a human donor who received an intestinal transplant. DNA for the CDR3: TGTGCCAGCAGCCTAAACGACAGAGATTATGGCTACACCTTC. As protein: CASSLNDRDYGYTF.